The T cell receptor (beta chain) described here comes from a study of blood T cell repertoires in COVID-19. At the level of the study: COVID-19 samples from acute and convalescent phases originated in the United States, Italy and Spain. PBMCs, B-cell-depleted T cells, or T cells were the source of the cDNA or gDNA that made up the material.

As processed by the authors: Amplifying reference gene primers gave estimates of nucleated cell counts. Generated by immunoSEQ multiplex PCR, the TCRdb table keeps only in-frame clones and is missing some. That table is the source of V, J and clone size, and D and trimming were worked out from the DNA. In the table there are 20,000 to 25,000 clones, roughly 85% of which are singletons. V lost 4 bases, J lost 3 bases, and 10 bases lay in between. The CDR3 consists of 13 residues. Per germline, CDR1 MNHEY and CDR2 SVGAGI. The rearrangement uses TRBV6-5 and TRBJ2-7; TRBD1 might be the D (6 bases). This TCR derives from a human donor with active COVID-19. The donor label of this sample is uncertain. Sequencing was carried out using peripheral blood. CDR3 amino acids: CASSWTEYYEQYF. The CDR3 DNA reads TGTGCCAGCAGTTGGACAGAATACTACGAGCAGTACTTC.